These T cell receptor beta chains were read from a single sample in a study of PD-1 blockade in classical Hodgkin lymphoma. Only in-frame clones appear in the TCRdb table, and some are missing; sequencing was by immunoSEQ multiplex PCR. This sample yields 70,000 to 85,000 clones, of which around 93% are seen a single time; approximately 8.2% belongs to the top ten. The specimen comprised peripheral blood mononuclear cells (PBMCs), sampled at baseline. The source is a human donor with classical Hodgkin lymphoma. CDR3s include the opening cysteine and the closing phenylalanine or tryptophan. A D gene is named only where the DNA matches it firmly. Clone size is not always given. Where it is, it says once, few, many or a class for expanded clones.

TRBJ1-5 | TRBV30 | NA | NA | TGTGCCTGGAGTGTACACAGTACCCTCAATCAGCCCCAGCATTTT | CAWSVHSTLNQPQHF
TRBJ2-1 | TRBV5-6 | TRBD1 | NA | TGTGCCAGCAGCTTGGGGACAGGGGCCCCCTACAATGAGCAGTTCTTC | CASSLGTGAPYNEQFF
TRBJ2-1 | TRBV27 | TRBD2 | NA | TGTGCCAGCAGTTTAGGGGTGATAGCGGGGGGGCTCAACAATGAGCAGTTCTTC | CASSLGVIAGGLNNEQFF
TRBJ2-3 | TRBV5-1 | TRBD2 | NA | TGCGCCAGCAGCCCATCTAGCGGGGCCACCTATATCACAGATACGCAGTATTTT | CASSPSSGATYITDTQYF
TRBJ1-4 | TRBV13 | NA | NA | TGTGCCAGCAGCTTAGGCTATCGGGCCCCTGAAAAACTGTTTTTT | CASSLGYRAPEKLFF
TRBJ2-2 | TRBV15 | NA | NA | TGTGCCACCAGCAGAGCAAACGTGGGCGGGGAGCTGTTTTTT | CATSRANVGGELFF
TRBJ2-5 | TRBV30 | NA | NA | TGTGCCTGGTCCGGGGGACAGACCCAAGAGACCCAGTACTTC | CAWSGGQTQETQYF
TRBJ2-1 | TRBV7-9 | NA | NA | TGTGCCAGCAGCTTACCTTACCCCGAGGTCAATGAGCAGTTCTTC | CASSLPYPEVNEQFF
TRBJ2-7 | TRBV6-1 | NA | NA | TGTGCCAGCAGTGTACGAGGGTCCGACTACGAGCAGTACTTC | CASSVRGSDYEQYF
TRBJ2-7 | TRBV15 | TRBD2 | NA | TGTGCCACCAGCAGAGCCAGCCTAGCGGACTCCTACGAGCAGTACTTC | CATSRASLADSYEQYF
TRBJ2-3 | TRBV4-1 | NA | NA | TGCGCCAGCAGCCAAGGCGTTGACGACACAGATACGCAGTATTTT | CASSQGVDDTDTQYF
TRBJ2-3 | TRBV4-1 | NA | NA | TGCGCCAGCAGCCAAGACTTGGGGTGGGGGTCTAGCACAGATACGCAGTATTTT | CASSQDLGWGSSTDTQYF
TRBJ2-1 | TRBV19 | TRBD2 | NA | TGTGCCAGTAGTACCCAGCGGGGGAGTAATGAGCAGTTCTTC | CASSTQRGSNEQFF
TRBJ1-2 | TRBV6-1 | NA | NA | TGTGCCAGCAGTGAATCCCGGGCCTATGGCTACACCTTC | CASSESRAYGYTF
TRBJ1-4 | TRBV5-5 | NA | NA | TGTGCCAGCAGCTTGGTTCCGACAGGAACTAATGAAAAACTGTTTTTT | CASSLVPTGTNEKLFF
TRBJ2-3 | TRBV28 | TRBD2 | NA | TGTGCCAGCAGTAAGGGCGATAGCGGGAGTGGGGATACGCAGTATTTT | CASSKGDSGSGDTQYF
TRBJ1-4 | TRBV5-8 | TRBD1 | NA | TGTGCCAGCAGCAAGGGACAGGCAAATGAAAAACTGTTTTTT | CASSKGQANEKLFF
TRBJ2-7 | TRBV21-1 | NA | NA | TGTGCCAGCAGCAAGTCAACAGGGGACTCCTACGAGCAGTACTTC | CASSKSTGDSYEQYF
TRBJ1-1 | TRBV30 | NA | NA | TGTGCCTGGAGCCTCTTAGCGGGGCTTTGGCAGCCCTCCCTGAACACTGAAACTTTCTTT | CAWSLLAGLWQPSLNTETFF
TRBJ1-6 | TRBV4-2 | NA | once | TGTGCCAGCAGCCAGGGCACATATAATTCACCCCTCCACTTT | CASSQGTYNSPLHF
TRBJ1-2 | TRBV28 | TRBD1 | NA | TGTGCCAGCAGTCCAACAAGGTGGGACAGGGGAGGAGAGGGCTACACCTTC | CASSPTRWDRGGEGYTF
TRBJ2-5 | TRBV25-1 | NA | NA | TGTGCCAGCAGTGGAGGGGCTGATCAAGAGACCCAGTACTTC | CASSGGADQETQYF
TRBJ2-7 | TRBV9 | NA | NA | TGTGCCAGCAGCGGAACAGCCTACGAGCAGTACTTC | CASSGTAYEQYF
TRBJ2-2 | TRBV6-5 | TRBD1 | NA | TGTGCCAGCCGGGACAGGGTCACCGGGGAGCTGTTTTTT | CASRDRVTGELFF
TRBJ2-5 | TRBV11-2 | TRBD2 | NA | TGTGCCAGCAGCCCCCGTTCGGCAAGGCGGGGGGAGACCCAGTACTTC | CASSPRSARRGETQYF
TRBJ1-6 | TRBV30 | TRBD1 | NA | TGTGCCTGGAACCAGGGGGCCGATAATTCACCCCTCCACTTT | CAWNQGADNSPLHF
TRBJ2-5 | TRBV2 | TRBD1 | NA | TGTGCCAGCACGGGGAGAGACAGGGAGGAGACCCAGTACTTC | CASTGRDREETQYF
TRBJ2-3 | TRBV28 | NA | NA | TGTGCCAGCAGTTCGGGGCACCTCACGCAGTATTTT | CASSSGHLTQYF
TRBJ2-1 | TRBV19 | NA | NA | TGTGCCAGTAGTATTGACGTTGGGGCGCGGGACCGTACCTTTATTGGCAATGAGCAGTTCTTC | CASSIDVGARDRTFIGNEQFF
TRBJ1-1 | TRBV7-8 | NA | NA | TGTGCCAGCAGCTTAGGATTACTCAGGGCCCCTTCTCTAGGGACTGAAGCTTTCTTT | CASSLGLLRAPSLGTEAFF
TRBJ2-7 | TRBV7-9 | TRBD1 | NA | TGTGCCAGCAGCTTAGCGCCGGGACAGCCGTCCTACGAGCAGTACTTC | CASSLAPGQPSYEQYF
TRBJ2-2 | TRBV27 | TRBD2 | NA | TGTGCCAGCAGCTTAATAGCGGGCCCGAACACCGGGGAGCTGTTTTTT | CASSLIAGPNTGELFF
TRBJ2-5 | TRBV30 | NA | NA | TGTGCCTGGAGTACGACAGGGGCGGGGGGGTACCAAGAGACCCAGTACTTC | CAWSTTGAGGYQETQYF
TRBJ1-5 | TRBV7-9 | NA | NA | TGTGCCAGCAGCTTGGGTAATCAGCCCCAGCATTTT | CASSLGNQPQHF
TRBJ1-3 | TRBV6-5 | NA | NA | TGTGCCAGCAGTTACTCCGGGGTTATCGCTGGAAACACCATATATTTT | CASSYSGVIAGNTIYF
TRBJ2-3 | TRBV9 | NA | NA | TGTGCCAGCAGCGCGGGACCTTCAGATACGCAGTATTTT | CASSAGPSDTQYF
TRBJ2-3 | TRBV2 | NA | NA | TGTGCCAGCAGTAAGGACTATTACACAGATACGCAGTATTTT | CASSKDYYTDTQYF
TRBJ2-2 | TRBV6-5 | NA | once | TGTGCCAGCAGCCGCCGACAGACCGGGGAGCTGTTTTTT | CASSRRQTGELFF
TRBJ1-4 | TRBV9 | TRBD1 | NA | TGTGCCAGCAGCGTAGCGGACAGGGGCCTCTTTCCTAATGAAAAACTGTTTTTT | CASSVADRGLFPNEKLFF
TRBJ2-1 | TRBV11-2 | TRBD2 | NA | TGTGCCAGCAGGAAACTAGCGGAGTCCCCGGGGGCGCAGTTCTTC | CASRKLAESPGAQFF
TRBJ2-2 | TRBV27 | NA | once | TGTGCCAGCAGTTTTTTGTCGAGCGCGAACACCGGGGAGCTGTTTTTT | CASSFLSSANTGELFF
TRBJ2-1 | TRBV19 | NA | NA | TGTGCCAGTAGTATTATATCCCAGAAGATCCCGGGCAGGGTCGAAGCCTCCTCCTACAATGAGCAGTTCTTC | CASSIISQKIPGRVEASSYNEQFF
TRBJ2-1 | TRBV27 | NA | NA | TGTGCCAGCAGTTTATCATACCACAATGAGCAGTTCTTC | CASSLSYHNEQFF
TRBJ2-7 | TRBV5-4 | TRBD1 | few | TGTGCCAGCAGCTCCTCCGGGACAGGGGAGACTGGGCAGTACTTC | CASSSSGTGETGQYF
TRBJ2-1 | TRBV9 | NA | NA | TGTGCCAGCAAGCAGGAGGGATACAATGAGCAGTTCTTC | CASKQEGYNEQFF
TRBJ1-1 | TRBV4-3 | NA | NA | TGCGCCAGCAGCCAAGAAACCGGGAAGAGCGCCATGAACACTGAAGCTTTCTTT | CASSQETGKSAMNTEAFF
TRBJ2-7 | TRBV27 | TRBD2 | NA | TGTGCCAGCAGTTTAACCCCCGGAGCGGGAGACGAGCAGTACTTC | CASSLTPGAGDEQYF
TRBJ2-1 | TRBV5-1 | NA | NA | TGCGCCAGCAGCTCTCGACAGGAATACAATGAGCAGTTCTTC | CASSSRQEYNEQFF
TRBJ1-6 | TRBV25-1 | NA | NA | TGTGCCAGCAGTGAAGCAGGGAGGGTATCCTATAATTCACCCCTCCACTTT | CASSEAGRVSYNSPLHF